The 27 T cell receptor beta chains reported below all come from one sample, sequenced in a study of blood T cells in healthy people across ages. Sample-barcoded 5' priming and a J-beta primer mix drove a second PCR of roughly 6 to 12 cycles. TCRdb re-called the 5' RACE reads with MiXCR, one entry per CDR3 protein. This sample has about 780,000 distinct CDR3 sequences, with more than 35% found just once. Sequenced sample: blood. The receptors were gathered from a man older than 75 in good health.

This chain links TRBV25-1 with TRBJ1-5; D call uncertain. The CDR3 sequence is 13 residues long. Trimming removed 0 bases at V and 7 bases at J, with 7 bases between. Germline loops: CDR1 MGHDK, CDR2 SYGVNS. CDR3 DNA: TGTGCCAGCAGTGAATACATGGGGCAGCCCCAGCATTTT. Translating gives CASSEYMGQPQHF.

This clonotype was counted between two and nine times. The rearrangement links TRBV27 to TRBJ2-6; TRBD1 might be the D (7 bases). This CDR3 contains 17 residues. Between the trimmed V and J ends, which lost 5 bases and 1 base, there was a span of 15 bases. From germline, CDR1 is MNHEY and CDR2 SMNVEV (reference sequence). In DNA, the CDR3 is TGTGCCAGCAGTGTCCGACAGGGACTGTCTGGGGCCAACGTCCTGACTTTC. Amino acid sequence: CASSVRQGLSGANVLTF. Full variable domain (outside the CDR3, taken from reference TRBV27 and TRBJ2-6): EAQVTQNPRYLITVTGKKLTVTCSQNMNHEYMSWYRQDPGLGLRQIYYSMNVEVTDKGDVPEGYKVSRKEKRNFPLILESPSPNQTSLYFCASSVRQGLSGANVLTFGAGSRLTVL.

The V and J genes are TRBV30 and TRBJ2-6, with D perhaps matching TRBD1 (5 bases). V lost 2 bases to trimming and J lost 0 bases, with 8 bases between them. This CDR3 has 15 residues. Germline CDR1 is GTSNPN and CDR2 is SVGIG (reference sequence). The CDR3 sequence is CAWSSGLSGANVLTF. Written as DNA, the CDR3 is TGTGCCTGGAGTTCAGGGCTCTCTGGGGCCAACGTCCTGACTTTC.

The V gene is TRBV12-3 or TRBV12-4, the J gene TRBJ2-5; D is unresolved. The CDR3 is made up of 13 amino acids. Trimming pared 6 bases from V and 5 bases from J, leaving 13 bases between. CDR3 amino acids: CASSASFSETQYF. The CDR3 DNA reads as TGTGCCAGCAGCGCCTCCTTCTCGGAGACCCAGTACTTC.

As DNA, the CDR3 is TGTGCCAGCAGTGTTCGCGACGGGCCGGGGGAGCAGTACTTC. Translating gives CASSVRDGPGEQYF. This chain connects TRBV12-3 or TRBV12-4 to TRBJ2-7; tentatively, D is TRBD2 (5 bases). CDR3 length: 14 residues. Deletions cut 5 bases from V and 7 bases from J, with 18 bases between.

There are many counts of this clonotype. The J gene is TRBJ2-3, the V gene TRBV10-2; 9 positions match TRBD2. CDR1 and CDR2 from the germline V gene are WSHSY and SAAADI. J gave up 6 bases and V 10 bases, and 11 bases lay outside the gene matches. This CDR3 contains 14 residues. This chain's CDR3 is CATSSSGRIDTQYF. Written as DNA, the CDR3 is TGCGCCACCTCGAGTAGCGGGAGAATCGATACGCAGTATTTT.

As to this clonotype: The conserved final phenylalanine or tryptophan is absent from the CDR3, which likely points to a read error. The V gene is TRBV7-2, the J gene TRBJ1-2; 8 bases align to TRBD1. This CDR3 comprises 15 residues. Germline V gives CDR1 SGHTA, CDR2 FQGNSA. V lost 5 bases, J lost 7 bases, and 12 bases stayed unmatched. CDR3 sequence (DNA): TGTGCCAGCAGCAAAGACAGGACAGGGTCCACTGGCTACACCATC. Amino acids: CASSKDRTGSTGYTI.

Of note for this clonotype: A much larger clone sits a single nucleotide away, making a read error possible. The chain carries TRBV20-1 and TRBJ2-5; D is uncertain. The CDR3 contains 14 residues. Germline CDR1 and CDR2: DFQATT and SNEGSKA (reference sequence). V lost 1 base and J lost 1, with 10 bases in between. For the CDR3, the DNA is TGCAGTGCTAGAGTCAGCAGAGCCCAAGAGACCCAGTACTTC. Its protein is CSARVSRAQETQYF.

The chain links TRBV27 to TRBJ2-7; 7 nucleotides match TRBD1. V lost 8 bases and J lost 7; bases outside the gene matches: 8. Germline CDR1 is MNHEY and CDR2 is SMNVEV (reference sequence). The CDR3 contains 12 residues. The CDR3, as DNA: TGTGCCAGCCAGGGGACAGCAAGGGAGCAGTACTTC. Its translation is CASQGTAREQYF.

The chain combines TRBV7-9 with TRBJ2-1; D not certain. Germline CDR1 reads SEHNR; CDR2 reads FQNEAQ (reference sequence). Trimming cost V 5 bases and J 10 bases, with 15 bases left between them. The length of the CDR3 is 13 residues. The CDR3 spells CASSPPGPYEQFF. CDR3 DNA sequence: TGTGCCAGCAGCCCTCCCGGCCCGTACGAGCAGTTCTTC. Full variable domain (outside the CDR3, taken from reference TRBV7-9 and TRBJ2-1): DTGVSQNPRHKITKRGQNVTFRCDPISEHNRLYWYRQTLGQGPEFLTYFQNEAQLEKSRLLSDRFSAERPKGSFSTLEIQRTEQGDSAMYLCASSPPGPYEQFFGPGTRLTVL.

This clonotype was seen more than once but under ten times. The chain has TRBV7-9 and TRBJ1-1; D is possibly TRBD1 (5 bases). The V gene lost 1 base and the J gene lost 7 bases, with 7 bases spanning the gap. The CDR3 is 12 amino acids. Looked up from germline, CDR1 is SEHNR and CDR2 is FQNEAQ (reference sequence). CDR3 in DNA: TGTGCCAGCAGCTTAGGGGACGGTGAAGCTTTCTTT. This gives the protein CASSLGDGEAFF.

The chain is built from TRBV4-3 and TRBJ2-3; 13 nucleotides line up with TRBD2. The CDR3 consists of 16 residues. The trim removed 4 bases at V and 6 bases at J, leaving 7 bases unmatched. Germline loops: CDR1 LGHNA, CDR2 YSLEER. DNA of the CDR3: TGCGCCAGCAGCCTGCAACTAGCGGGAGGGGAGGATACGCAGTATTTT. Protein: CASSLQLAGGEDTQYF.

J is TRBJ2-3 and V is TRBV10-2; D is perhaps TRBD1 or TRBD2 (5 bases each). Per the germline V gene, CDR1 is WSHSY and CDR2 is SAAADI. Between the trimmed V and J ends, which lost 4 bases and 6 bases, there was a span of 8 bases. The CDR3 runs 12 residues. The CDR3 coding sequence is TGCGCCAGCAGTGGGGACGAGGATACGCAGTATTTT. As protein: CASSGDEDTQYF.

J is TRBJ2-1 and V is TRBV9, with D uncertain. V shed 0 bases and J shed 6 bases, with 7 bases lying between them. Germline V gene data show CDR1 as SGDLS and CDR2 as YYNGEE. The CDR3 is 13 amino acids. CDR3 DNA sequence: TGTGCCAGCAGCGTAGGGGTATCCAATGAGCAGTTCTTC. It encodes CASSVGVSNEQFF.

The chain joins TRBV2 to TRBJ1-1; 7 bases match TRBD1. The CDR3 length is 14 residues. Germline V gene data show CDR1 as SNHLY and CDR2 as FYNNEI. V lost 8 bases and J lost 1; bases outside the gene matches: 7. The CDR3 DNA reads TGTGCCAGCGGTGCAGGGGGAGAGAACACTGAAGCTTTCTTT. This sequence encodes CASGAGGENTEAFF.

In its sample, this clonotype was seen a few times. The rearrangement joins TRBV12-3 or TRBV12-4 to TRBJ2-7; D not certain. Trimming left V 5 bases short and J 1 base short, with 12 bases between. The CDR3 sequence is 14 residues long. The CDR3 DNA reads as TGTGCCAGCAGTGGTGCTAGTGTTTCCTACGAGCAGTACTTC. Its translation: CASSGASVSYEQYF.

This clonotype occurred a few times. The chain joins TRBV12-3 or TRBV12-4 to TRBJ1-5; possible D gene TRBD1, 5 bases. The CDR3 runs 14 residues. V lost 5 bases, J lost 10 bases, and 18 bases lay in between. The CDR3 DNA reads as TGTGCCAGCAGTGTTGCAGACAGAGGGTTTCCCCAGCATTTT. It specifies CASSVADRGFPQHF.

Points on this clonotype: Germline and junction disagree at one end, which may indicate a read error. The chain links TRBV28 to TRBJ2-1; D assignment may be TRBD1 or TRBD2 (5 bases each). Germline V gene lookup returns CDR1 MDHEN and CDR2 SYDVKM. The CDR3 runs to 14 residues. CDR3 in amino acids: CASSLGSEGNEQFF. As DNA, the CDR3 is TGCGCCAGCAGTTTGGGGTCTGAGGGGAATGAGCAGTTCTTC.

The table lists this clonotype with a few counts. V and J are TRBV29-1 and TRBJ1-4; maybe TRBD1 (5 bases). The CDR3 runs to 15 residues. Germline values: CDR1 SQVTM, CDR2 ANQGSEA. V shed 4 bases and J shed 4 bases, with 16 bases lying between them. As DNA, the CDR3 is TGCAGCGTTGGAACCGGAGGACAAGTTAATGAAAAACTGTTTTTT. Its protein product is CSVGTGGQVNEKLFF. The complete variable domain, with remaining parts taken from reference TRBV29-1 and TRBJ1-4, reads SAVISQKPSRDICQRGTSLTIQCQVDSQVTMMFWYRQQPGQSLTLIATANQGSEATYESGFVIDKFPISRPNLTFSTLTVSNMSPEDSSIYLCSVGTGGQVNEKLFFGSGTQLSVL.

This rearrangement joins TRBV5-4 to TRBJ2-7; D unresolved. The V and J ends lost 4 bases and 9 bases respectively, with 17 bases between them. This CDR3 region has 13 residues. Germline values: CDR1 SGHNT, CDR2 YYREEE (reference sequence). The CDR3 loop is CASSPLSANGQYF. In DNA, the CDR3 is TGTGCCAGCAGCCCACTATCAGCAAACGGGCAGTACTTC.

The gene calls are TRBV7-2 and TRBJ2-5, with a weak D call TRBD1 (6 bases). CDR1 and CDR2 from the germline V gene are SGHTA and FQGNSA. The CDR3 length is 15 residues. Trimming removed 1 base at V and 11 bases at J, with 20 bases between. CDR3 protein: CASSLGVMGAGEQYF. Written as DNA, the CDR3 is TGTGCCAGCAGCTTAGGGGTAATGGGGGCAGGTGAGCAGTACTTC.

This clonotype has a count of ten or more. The gene calls are TRBV12-3 or TRBV12-4 and TRBJ2-3; D is unclear. V lost 4 bases and J lost 2, with 4 bases in between. This CDR3 comprises 12 residues. DNA for the CDR3: TGTGCCAGCAGTTCGAACACAGATACGCAGTATTTT. Translated: CASSSNTDTQYF.

This chain joins TRBV3-1 and TRBJ2-1, with a tentative D call TRBD2 (6 bases). The end of the DNA is better explained by TRBJ2-7, so the J call may be wrong. This CDR3 is 17 amino acids long. The germline gives CDR1 LGHDT, CDR2 YNNKEL (reference sequence). The CDR3 loop is CASSPRVAGIMYNEQYF. Written as DNA, the CDR3 is TGTGCCAGCAGCCCCCGGGTTGCGGGAATAATGTACAATGAGCAGTACTTC.

DNA of the CDR3: TGTGCCAGTACTGGGTCGGCCAGCATACGCACAGATACGCAGTATTTT. This sequence encodes CASTGSASIRTDTQYF. The chain uses TRBV12-3 or TRBV12-4 and TRBJ2-3; D not resolved. The V end was cut by 9 bases, the J end by 1 base, with 20 bases between. The CDR3 extends over 16 amino acids.

V is TRBV4-2 and J is TRBJ2-1, with D perhaps matching TRBD1 (6 bases). Germline lookup yields CDR1 LGHNA and CDR2 YNFKEQ. V lost 5 bases, J lost 5 bases, and 16 bases lay in between. The CDR3 length is 15 residues. The CDR3 is CASSSHGTGNNEQFF. The CDR3 DNA is TGTGCCAGCAGCTCACATGGAACAGGGAACAATGAGCAGTTCTTC.

In this sample, this clonotype turned up once. The V and J genes are TRBV3-1 and TRBJ2-7; 10 nucleotides agree with TRBD1. Germline V gives CDR1 LGHDT, CDR2 YNNKEL (reference sequence). The CDR3 is made up of 15 amino acids. The ends lost 2 bases at V and 3 bases at J; junction bases unmatched: 4. This chain's CDR3 is CASSQMGQGNYEQYF. The CDR3, as DNA: TGTGCCAGCAGCCAAATGGGACAGGGGAACTACGAGCAGTACTTC.

This chain connects TRBV5-1 to TRBJ2-1, with TRBD1 identical over 8 bases. From germline, CDR1 is SGHRS and CDR2 YFSETQ. The ends lost 3 bases at V and 4 bases at J; junction bases unmatched: 6. The CDR3 extends over 15 amino acids. The CDR3 loop is CASSWDGTGYNEQFF. The CDR3 region has the DNA TGCGCCAGCAGCTGGGACGGGACAGGTTACAATGAGCAGTTCTTC.